This T cell receptor (beta chain) was profiled in a study of cytomegalovirus exposure and HLA in healthy donors. Study in general: When about 400 donors were genotyped, about 86% of them were found to fall in the Caucasian-associated ancestry cluster.

PCR amplification relied on 60 Vbeta primers (plus 13 Jbeta primers). Libraries were prepared by immunoSEQ multiplex PCR; TCRdb keeps only in-frame clonotypes and omits some of them. The sample includes 170,000 or so clones, around 75% of them seen just once. V lost 5 bases, J lost 9 bases, and 9 bases stayed unmatched. The CDR3 length is 15 residues. The germline gives CDR1 LNHDA, CDR2 SQIVND (reference sequence). General study points: Most TCR sequences were uncommon, yet certain public TCRs appeared in many donors. CMV antigen specificity was confirmed in vitro for three CMV-associated chains.

To note about this clone: Its antigen is currently unknown.

Material for sequencing was PBMCs. This TCR derives from a male donor in good health and CMV-seronegative. This rearrangement joins TRBV19 to TRBJ2-1; 11 bases align to TRBD2. CDR3 loop: CASSFLSGRGGEQFF. The CDR3 DNA reads as TGTGCCAGTAGTTTCCTTAGCGGGAGGGGGGGTGAGCAGTTCTTC.